This section outlines one TCR beta chain sequence together with its context. This CDR3 comprises 15 residues. Germline trimming cut 3 bases from V and 2 bases from J; bases unmatched to any gene: 5. Germline lookup yields CDR1 DFQATT and CDR2 SNEGSKA (reference sequence). This sample was taken from a study of T-cell reconstitution after alpha-beta-depleted transplantation in children. Preparation of the TCRbeta library used unique molecular identifiers. TCRdb independently ran MiXCR on the PCR reads; one entry per CDR3 protein. The repertoire holds some 500,000 distinct CDR3 sequences, with 15% to 20% as singletons.

This receptor was obtained from a human donor who donated a stem cell graft to a child with acute lymphoblastic leukemia. The sequencing used PBMCs from the stem cell graft donor, collected from the stem cell graft. V is TRBV20-1 and J is TRBJ2-2; 8 nucleotides agree with TRBD2. CDR3 DNA sequence: TGCAGTGCTAGGACGGGAGGGAAAAACACCGGGGAGCTGTTTTTT. Its translation is CSARTGGKNTGELFF.